These 18 T cell receptor beta chains share one sample of origin, sequenced in a study of chemoradiotherapy in HPV16-positive cancers. Repertoires were generated with immunoSEQ multiplex PCR, while TCRdb's copy carries only in-frame clones and drops some. The sample lists 5,500 to 6,000 clones; 84% were seen once. The specimen was tumor tissue, collected from a patient who underwent chemoradiotherapy. These receptors all stem from a human donor with HPV-associated anogenital cancer.

The chain carries TRBV19 and TRBJ2-1, with a tentative D call TRBD1 (5 bases). From germline, CDR1 is LNHDA and CDR2 SQIVND (reference sequence). This CDR3 comprises 15 residues. With 4 bases removed from V and 0 bases from J, the gap between germline ends came to 10 bases. The CDR3 protein is CASSRQLNSYNEQFF. The CDR3 nucleotides are TGTGCCAGTAGTAGACAGCTAAACTCCTACAATGAGCAGTTCTTC.

The V call is TRBV5-6, the J call TRBJ2-7; possible D gene TRBD2, 6 bases. Germline V lookup: CDR1 SGHDT, CDR2 YYEEEE. The CDR3 length is 13 residues. Trimming took off 5 bases at V and 0 bases at J, with 9 bases between the two ends. In nucleotides, the CDR3 is TGTGCCAGCAGACTGGAGGGCTCCTACGAGCAGTACTTC. It encodes CASRLEGSYEQYF.

This clone was seen a single time. The chain joins TRBV2 to TRBJ1-4, with D hard to call. Germline V gene lookup returns CDR1 SNHLY and CDR2 FYNNEI. V was clipped by 5 bases and J by 1 base, with 11 bases between them. CDR3 size: 15 residues. The CDR3 protein is CASSKDGKTNEKLFF. CDR3 DNA: TGTGCCAGCAGTAAGGACGGTAAAACTAATGAAAAACTGTTTTTT.

The chain is built from TRBV6-5 and TRBJ1-1, with no clear D. Deletions cut 1 base from V and 3 bases from J, with 9 bases between. Germline V lookup: CDR1 MNHEY, CDR2 SVGAGI. The CDR3 consists of 14 residues. CDR3 in amino acids: CASSYFGRDTEAFF. CDR3 coding DNA: TGTGCCAGCAGTTACTTCGGACGTGACACTGAAGCTTTCTTT.

This chain uses TRBV7-2 with TRBJ2-1; 12 bases line up with TRBD2. V gave up 1 base and J gave up 4 bases; unmatched junction bases: 8. CDR1 SGHTA and CDR2 FQGNSA come from the germline V gene. This CDR3 is built from 18 residues. This CDR3 reads CASSLEGTSGRFYNEQFF. CDR3 DNA: TGTGCCAGCAGCTTAGAGGGGACTAGCGGGCGGTTTTACAATGAGCAGTTCTTC.

This clone was counted a few times. The genes are TRBV4-1 and TRBJ2-3, with D tentatively TRBD1 (5 bases). CDR1 and CDR2 (germline): MGHRA, YSYEKL. Trimming cost V 4 bases and J 2 bases, with 10 bases left between them. This CDR3 spans 14 amino acids. CDR3 region: CASSPRQNTDTQYF. Written as DNA, the CDR3 is TGCGCCAGCAGCCCTCGACAGAACACAGATACGCAGTATTTT.

V usage is TRBV7-2 and J usage is TRBJ2-3; 14 positions agree with TRBD2. This CDR3 region has 17 residues. The V segment lost 5 bases and the J segment 3 bases; nucleotides outside the gene matches: 7. In germline, CDR1 is SGHTA, CDR2 FQGNSA. The CDR3 is CASSRLAGGPGTDTQYF. Written as DNA, the CDR3 is TGTGCCAGCAGCCGACTAGCGGGGGGGCCGGGGACAGATACGCAGTATTTT.

This clone has more than one count but fewer than ten. J is TRBJ2-6 and V is TRBV2; no definite D call. Trimming removed 3 bases from V and 5 bases from J, with 8 bases in between. The CDR3 runs to 14 residues. CDR1 and CDR2 from the germline V gene are SNHLY and FYNNEI. In DNA form, the CDR3 reads TGTGCCAGCAGTGACACTCGGCGGGCCAACGTCCTGACTTTC. Protein product: CASSDTRRANVLTF.

This chain connects TRBV18 to TRBJ2-6; D may match TRBD1 or TRBD2 (5 bases each). The CDR3 has 16 residues. Germline V lookup: CDR1 KGHSH, CDR2 LQKENI. V was trimmed by 5 bases and J by 3 bases, leaving 14 bases between them. DNA of the CDR3: TGTGCCAGCTCATCCGCCATGGGGGTTGGGGCCAACGTCCTGACTTTC. Translation: CASSSAMGVGANVLTF.

This chain connects TRBV13 to TRBJ2-4, with 9 nucleotides matching TRBD1. CDR3 size: 17 residues. Germline CDR1 and CDR2: PRHDT and FYEKMQ (reference sequence). The ends lost 5 bases at V and 1 base at J; junction bases unmatched: 9. The CDR3 DNA sequence: TGTGCCAGCAGCCGTAACAGGGGGCTTGGGGCCAAAAACATTCAGTACTTC. Its protein product is CASSRNRGLGAKNIQYF.

This clone has a handful of counts. The chain has TRBV30 and TRBJ2-1; D not resolved. The CDR3 contains 15 residues. The V end was cut by 0 bases, the J end by 4 bases, with 13 bases between. In germline, CDR1 is GTSNPN, CDR2 SVGIG (reference sequence). CDR3 sequence: CAWSVAAGPYNEQFF. The CDR3 DNA reads as TGTGCCTGGAGTGTAGCCGCAGGACCGTACAATGAGCAGTTCTTC.

V is TRBV28 and J is TRBJ1-1; D call uncertain. The CDR3 loop spans 13 amino acids. V was pared by 2 bases and J by 7 bases, with 11 bases between. CDR1 is MDHEN, CDR2 SYDVKM, per germline. The CDR3 DNA sequence: TGTGCCAGCAGTTTAAAGCTGGCGGGTGAAGCTTTCTTT. It codes for CASSLKLAGEAFF.

The V and J genes are TRBV6-5 and TRBJ2-1; D is perhaps TRBD1 or TRBD2 (5 bases each). The CDR3 covers 13 residues. The V gene lost 0 bases and the J gene lost 8 bases, with 8 bases spanning the gap. Per the germline V gene, CDR1 is MNHEY and CDR2 is SVGAGI. The CDR3 nucleotides read TGTGCCAGCAGTTACTCGGGGGAAGATGAGCAGTTCTTC. Its translation: CASSYSGEDEQFF.

This rearrangement joins TRBV4-3 to TRBJ2-3; D perhaps matches TRBD2 (5 bases). The length of the CDR3 is 14 residues. CDR1 is LGHNA, CDR2 YSLEER, per germline. V dropped 1 base and J dropped 6 bases, with 11 bases sitting between them. CDR3 region: CASSQGREPDTQYF. The CDR3 coding sequence is TGCGCCAGCAGCCAAGGTAGGGAGCCGGATACGCAGTATTTT.

The V gene is TRBV18, the J gene TRBJ1-1; D perhaps matches TRBD1 (5 bases). This CDR3 has 19 residues. From germline, CDR1 is KGHSH and CDR2 LQKENI. With 3 bases removed from V and 0 bases from J, the gap between germline ends came to 23 bases. The CDR3: CASSPGGSSREGMNTEAFF. As DNA, the CDR3 is TGTGCCAGCTCACCCGGGGGATCGAGCAGGGAAGGGATGAACACTGAAGCTTTCTTT.

V and J are TRBV19 and TRBJ2-3; the D gene could be TRBD1 or TRBD2 (7 bases each). Per the germline V gene, CDR1 is LNHDA and CDR2 is SQIVND (reference sequence). The CDR3 extends over 15 amino acids. Trimming stripped 4 bases from V and 3 bases from J, with 14 bases between. The CDR3 region is CASSRDREGTDTQYF. CDR3 bases: TGTGCCAGTAGTAGAGACAGGGAGGGAACAGATACGCAGTATTTT. Full variable domain (remainder filled in from reference TRBV19 and TRBJ2-3): DGGITQSPKYLFRKEGQNVTLSCEQNLNHDAMYWYRQDPGQGLRLIYYSQIVNDFQKGDIAEGYSVSREKKESFPLTVTSAQKNPTAFYLCASSRDREGTDTQYFGPGTRLTVL.

This chain links TRBV27 with TRBJ2-1; D is possibly TRBD1 (6 bases). The CDR3 is 14 residues long. CDR1 is MNHEY, CDR2 SMNVEV, per germline (reference sequence). The germline V and J ends were trimmed by 5 bases and 12 bases, with 20 bases remaining between them. CDR3 sequence: CASSTRSQGFGQFF. The CDR3 DNA reads as TGTGCCAGCAGTACACGCTCACAGGGCTTTGGGCAGTTCTTC.

The rearrangement links TRBV7-6 to TRBJ2-1, with TRBD1 as a possible D gene (6 bases). CDR3 length: 16 amino acids. Deletions cut 0 bases from V and 4 bases from J, with 13 bases between. Germline V gives CDR1 SGHVS, CDR2 FNYEAQ. CDR3 protein: CASSLAPLGHYNEQFF. CDR3 coding DNA: TGTGCCAGCAGCTTAGCCCCTCTGGGACATTACAATGAGCAGTTCTTC.